These T cell receptor beta chains were read from a single sample in a study of neoadjuvant anti-PD-1 for oral cavity cancer. The protocol was immunoSEQ multiplex PCR, while the TCRdb copy is restricted to in-frame clones and leaves out a portion. The table lists approximately 12,000 clones, roughly 60% of them singletons. Sequencing was performed on tumor tissue, taken before nivolumab (anti-PD-1) treatment. The receptor set was obtained from a person between 35 and 79 years old with oral cavity squamous cell carcinoma. CDR3s include the opening cysteine and the closing phenylalanine or tryptophan. The D gene is left open where the match is weak. The listing skips clone size in some rows; elsewhere it reads once, few, many or a size class.

D	V	size	J	CDR3
-	TRBV6-5	-	TRBJ2-5	CASKGETQYF
TRBD1	TRBV6-1	-	TRBJ2-7	CASSELPGGEENEQYF
TRBD1	TRBV5-6	-	TRBJ2-7	CASSLDRGYEQYF
-	TRBV19	-	TRBJ2-1	CASSIGSEKQFF
TRBD2	TRBV27	-	TRBJ2-7	CASSLGPVGGDWYEQYF
-	TRBV20-1	large	TRBJ1-1	CSATEREAFF
TRBD2	TRBV7-9	-	TRBJ2-7	CASSPTSGIVIEQYF
TRBD2	TRBV2	-	TRBJ2-1	CASTKGGLADNEQFF
-	TRBV7-6	-	TRBJ1-1	CASSLATNTEAFF
-	TRBV4-1	-	TRBJ1-4	CASSQFTQINEKLFF
TRBD1	TRBV7-9	medium-sized	TRBJ2-7	CASSLDWGQGNYEQYF
TRBD2	TRBV14	-	TRBJ2-1	CASSQVKTSLSDEQFF
TRBD1	TRBV28	few	TRBJ2-7	CASSPGQGLSEQYF
-	TRBV20-1	medium-sized	TRBJ1-5	CSAPGQPQHF
-	TRBV6-5	-	TRBJ2-3	CASRNSGSGTDTQYF
-	TRBV29-1	-	TRBJ2-2	CSVVIRPNTGELFF
TRBD1	TRBV28	medium-sized	TRBJ2-7	CASSPEDRETYEQYF
-	TRBV2	-	TRBJ2-7	CASSVGRGVIYEQYF
TRBD2	TRBV2	-	TRBJ2-3	CASLLVSGSHITDTQYF
-	TRBV7-2	-	TRBJ2-2	CASSLRVGELFF
-	TRBV2	once	TRBJ1-1	CASSELGEAFF
TRBD2	TRBV28	-	TRBJ2-1	CASCGRSYNEQFF
-	TRBV6-1	-	TRBJ1-1	CASERAGNTEAFF
TRBD1	TRBV29-1	-	TRBJ2-2	CSVEVQGALGRTGELFF
TRBD1	TRBV7-8	large	TRBJ1-2	CASSFYTGGLGGYTF
TRBD2	TRBV5-1	few	TRBJ2-7	CASRSEGWLTSGNSYEQYF
-	TRBV2	few	TRBJ2-1	CASSTLYYNEQFF
-	TRBV27	medium-sized	TRBJ2-3	CASSLSQGGDTQYF
TRBD2	TRBV9	-	TRBJ2-7	CASSGSGSRYEQYF
-	TRBV7-9	-	TRBJ2-1	CASSLFTQNEQFF
-	TRBV7-6	once	TRBJ1-1	CASSLQNTEAFF
-	TRBV5-4	few	TRBJ2-7	CASSLNMGFGYEQYF
-	TRBV27	few	TRBJ2-1	CASSYPGGFEQFF
-	TRBV5-1	-	TRBJ2-1	CASSWGSGRYNEQFF
-	TRBV7-9	few	TRBJ1-4	CASSLGAGEKLFF
TRBD2	TRBV7-3	-	TRBJ2-2	CASSLGTSGISGELFF
-	TRBV7-9	medium-sized	TRBJ2-7	CASSSRDWSYEQYF
-	TRBV28	-	TRBJ2-7	CASRPTEPTYEQYF
-	TRBV10-3	few	TRBJ1-5	CAISESGAASNQPQHF
TRBD1	TRBV5-4	-	TRBJ2-7	CASSLQGAVEQYF
-	TRBV28	-	TRBJ1-1	CASQQMNTEAFF
-	TRBV7-8	medium-sized	TRBJ2-3	CASSLSKADTQYF
TRBD1	TRBV28	-	TRBJ1-4	CASSPTGGLNEKLFF
-	TRBV6-6	-	TRBJ2-7	CASSYWQGMAYEQYF
-	TRBV30	-	TRBJ2-5	CAWYRGGETQYF